A selection of T cell receptor beta chains follows, all from one sample in a study of yellow fever vaccine responses in identical twins. TCRdb re-derived calls from the RT-PCR reads in MiXCR, one entry per CDR3 protein. The sample yields fewer than 11,000 distinct CDR3 sequences, around 78% seen once. Sequencing was performed on T cells from blood (PBMCs), unsorted or a sorted subset (not recorded which), taken before or after yellow fever vaccination (not recorded which). The receptors shown here come from a woman between 18 and 29 years old who received the yellow fever vaccine. CDR3s include the opening cysteine and the closing phenylalanine or tryptophan.

j_gene	v_gene	CDR3aa
TRBJ2-7	TRBV27	CASSPGTGPSYEQYF
TRBJ2-3	TRBV7-9	CASSYVTDTQYF
TRBJ1-1	TRBV4-2	CASSPDRGWTEAFF
TRBJ2-7	TRBV5-5	CASSLDVSRIISYEQYF
TRBJ2-1	TRBV2	CASSEDGSSYNEQFF
TRBJ1-2	TRBV4-2	CASSQEVFRGGGYTF
TRBJ2-1	TRBV13	CASRLSNEQFF
TRBJ2-5	TRBV29-1	CSVKLPGRGETQYF
TRBJ2-7	TRBV20-1	CSAREPRTSGSYEQYF
TRBJ1-3	TRBV11-2	CASSRRPGTGTSGNTIYF
TRBJ2-7	TRBV29-1	CSVDSGDYEQYF
TRBJ2-2	TRBV4-3	CASSQGLGENLNTGELFF
TRBJ2-7	TRBV29-1	CSVEGDRGSYEQYF
TRBJ2-4	TRBV11-1	CASSPQTERNIQYF
TRBJ1-1	TRBV5-1	CASSLDRADEAFF
TRBJ2-1	TRBV11-3	CASSLPSWGDEQFF
TRBJ1-1	TRBV11-1	CASSLQNTEAFF
TRBJ2-7	TRBV14	CASSQAYPTGTRILYEQYF
TRBJ2-1	TRBV11-1	CASSSKGLAGGTTYNEQFF
TRBJ2-7	TRBV4-2	CASSTGDSSYEQYF
TRBJ1-1	TRBV13	CASKPTGVYTEAFF
TRBJ2-7	TRBV5-1	CASRPGFEQYF
TRBJ1-2	TRBV4-2	CASSQTPGGVYGYTF
TRBJ2-1	TRBV15	CATSSSGGPYNEQFF
TRBJ1-6	TRBV6-1	CASSPLNNSPLHF
TRBJ2-5	TRBV15	CATSREQGKETQYF
TRBJ2-2	TRBV29-1	CSAGRDLFPGELFF
TRBJ1-6	TRBV15	CATSSAYNSPLHF
TRBJ1-2	TRBV12-3/TRBV12-4	CASSRTPGGYGYTF
TRBJ2-4	TRBV10-1	CASSESTGEHIQYF
TRBJ2-3	TRBV21-1	CASSSQVWPTDTQYF
TRBJ1-1	TRBV29-1	CSVTGGITEAFF
TRBJ2-5	TRBV24-1	CATSDWGKETQYF
TRBJ2-1	TRBV18	CASSTGLTSYNEQFF
TRBJ2-7	TRBV18	CASSKRLAGGSYSYEQYF
TRBJ2-4	TRBV20-1	CSALTENIQYF
TRBJ1-6	TRBV11-1	CASSPWQGESPLHF
TRBJ1-4	TRBV7-6	CASSLAQFDEKLFF
TRBJ1-6	TRBV11-1	CASSRSGSPLHF
TRBJ2-3	TRBV18	CASSGDSGTDTQYF